The present entry profiles one T cell receptor beta chain with its context. Its specificity is not known. The entry originates in a study of T cell responses to AZD1222 COVID-19 vaccine. V lost 5 bases and J 4 bases, leaving 5 bases between the germline ends. Per germline, CDR1 KGHDR and CDR2 SFDVKD. The CDR3 is made up of 11 amino acids. Study conclusions and caveats: Elevations in Spike-specific TCR breadth and depth followed administration of two AZD1222 doses. At baseline, just five to seven AZD1222 recipients tested seropositive. Repertoires were collected only later (after the peak T cell response had occurred).

Sequenced by immunoSEQ multiplex PCR; TCRdb stores in-frame clones only, minus some. This sample has some 150,000 clones; about 90% occur once, and the top ten carry 5.5%. The sequence came from an adult in good health. The chain carries TRBV24-1 and TRBJ2-7; D is unresolved. The sequences come from peripheral blood, collected on day 0 of MenACWY control vaccination. The CDR3 nucleotides are TGTGCCACCAGTGGAGGATACGAGCAGTACTTC. Its protein product is CATSGGYEQYF.